These 21 T cell receptor beta chains share one sample of origin, sequenced in a study of blood T cell repertoires in COVID-19 (dated by TCRdb to 2018 to 2020). Preparation of the library involved the immunoSEQ multiplex PCR assay. TCRdb provides this immuneACCESS table in a form limited to in-frame rearrangements. Some clones are lacking; in checked studies, under half of them reflect an unresolved V gene, and why the rest are absent is not known. The sample includes 250,000 to 350,000 clones, with 88% observed a single time. The ten biggest clones cover 4% of the sample. The sample taken for sequencing was peripheral blood. All receptors derive from a woman aged 45-60 years with active or convalescent COVID-19.

The chain employs TRBV3-1 (or the pseudogene TRBV3-2) and TRBJ2-1; 9 bases line up with TRBD2. This CDR3 has 12 residues. Germline V gene sequence: CDR1 LGHDT, CDR2 YNNKEL (reference sequence). Losses at the gene ends were 3 bases for V and 13 bases for J; bases not matched to a gene: 4. CDR3 bases: TGTGCCAGCAGCCAGGTAGCGGGAGACCAGTTCTTC. The encoded protein is CASSQVAGDQFF.

The chain recombines TRBV19 with TRBJ1-5, with 9 nucleotides matching TRBD1. V trimming: 0 bases; J trimming: 4 bases; junction bases outside the gene matches: 7. CDR1 LNHDA and CDR2 SQIVND come from the germline V gene (reference sequence). This CDR3 has 17 residues. CDR3 coding DNA: TGTGCCAGTAGTATAGAAAGTTTGGGACAGGGTAATCAGCCCCAGCATTTT. Its protein product is CASSIESLGQGNQPQHF.

This sequence joins TRBV5-8 and TRBJ1-6; the D gene is possibly TRBD1 (5 bases). The CDR3 has 14 amino acids. Trimming took 3 bases from V and 4 from J, leaving 8 bases between them. Looked up from germline, CDR1 is SGHTS and CDR2 is YDEGEE. CDR3 nucleotides: TGTGCCAGCAGCTCCAGGGTGTATAATTCACCCCTCCACTTT. This gives the protein CASSSRVYNSPLHF.

To note about this clone: This same CDR3 is encoded by further DNA sequences in the sample. The rearrangement uses TRBV18 and TRBJ1-1, with D perhaps TRBD1 (5 bases). Germline V gene data show CDR1 as KGHSH and CDR2 as LQKENI. There are 13 residues in the CDR3. V was shortened by 2 bases and J by 5 bases, with 9 bases between the two germline ends. The CDR3 protein is CASSPSRDTEAFF. In nucleotides, the CDR3 is TGTGCCAGCTCACCATCCAGGGATACTGAAGCTTTCTTT.

This chain links TRBV18 with TRBJ1-1, with 7 bases identical to TRBD1. Trimming at V came to 3 bases and at J to 4 bases, leaving 11 bases not matched to a gene. CDR3 size: 16 residues. The V gene's germline CDR1 is KGHSH and CDR2 LQKENI. The CDR3 nucleotides read TGTGCCAGCTCACCCGTTGACAGGGTGGGACGCACTGAAGCTTTCTTT. It yields the protein CASSPVDRVGRTEAFF. The full variable domain, its missing parts supplied by reference TRBV18 and TRBJ1-1, is NAGVMQNPRHLVRRRGQEARLRCSPMKGHSHVYWYRQLPEEGLKFMVYLQKENIIDESGMPKERFSAEFPKEGPSILRIQQVVRGDSAAYFCASSPVDRVGRTEAFFGQGTRLTVV.

V usage is TRBV7-2 and J usage is TRBJ1-1; D is undetermined. V was cut by 2 bases and J by 1 base, with 11 bases left in between. Germline CDR1 SGHTA, CDR2 FQGNSA. CDR3 length: 15 amino acids. The CDR3 loop is CASSLFRQENTEAFF. Here the CDR3 DNA reads TGTGCCAGCAGCTTATTTCGGCAGGAGAACACTGAAGCTTTCTTT. Supplemented by reference TRBV7-2 and TRBJ1-1, the full variable domain reads GAGVSQSPSNKVTEKGKDVELRCDPISGHTALYWYRQSLGQGLEFLIYFQGNSAPDKSGLPSDRFSAERTGGSVSTLTIQRTQQEDSAVYLCASSLFRQENTEAFFGQGTRLTVV.

The chain recombines TRBV2 with TRBJ1-2; 8 nucleotides agree with TRBD1. The CDR3 runs to 13 residues. Looked up from germline, CDR1 is SNHLY and CDR2 is FYNNEI. CDR3 sequence reads: CVDRDRTNYGYTF. The CDR3 nucleotides are TGTGTCGACCGGGACAGGACTAACTATGGCTACACCTTC. The full variable domain, completed using reference TRBV2 and TRBJ1-2, is EPEVTQTPSHQVTQMGQEVILRCVPISNHLYFYWYRQILGQKVEFLVSFYNNEISEKSEIFDDQFSVERPDGSNFTLKIRSTKLEDSAMYFCVDRDRTNYGYTFGSGTRLTVV.

This chain links TRBV28 with TRBJ1-2; the D gene is possibly TRBD1 (6 bases). Germline V lookup: CDR1 MDHEN, CDR2 SYDVKM. V dropped 2 bases and J dropped 0 bases, with 7 bases sitting between them. The CDR3 contains 14 residues. In DNA, the CDR3 is TGTGCCAGCAGTTTAAACAGGGCTAACTATGGCTACACCTTC. Encoded protein: CASSLNRANYGYTF.

V is TRBV7-2 and J is TRBJ1-2; no clear D. V was pared by 3 bases and J by 6 bases, with 14 bases between. Germline CDR1 is SGHTA and CDR2 is FQGNSA. The CDR3 consists of 14 residues. CDR3: CASSLTDTGDGYTF. In DNA form, the CDR3 reads TGTGCCAGCAGCTTGACCGACACCGGGGATGGCTACACCTTC.

This chain connects TRBV7-2 to TRBJ2-1; tentatively, D is TRBD1 (5 bases). CDR3 length: 13 amino acids. Deletions cut 1 base from V and 5 bases from J, with 6 bases between. Germline CDR1 and CDR2: SGHTA and FQGNSA. The CDR3 spells CASSLDRNNEQFF. CDR3 DNA sequence: TGTGCCAGCAGCTTAGACAGGAACAATGAGCAGTTCTTC.

The chain couples TRBV30 to TRBJ1-3; TRBD1 might be the D (5 bases). The CDR3 runs to 12 residues. V shed 6 bases and J shed 0 bases, with 6 bases lying between them. Germline V gene lookup returns CDR1 GTSNPN and CDR2 SVGIG (reference sequence). CDR3 amino acids: CACQGSGNTIYF. DNA for the CDR3: TGTGCCTGTCAGGGCTCTGGAAACACCATATATTTT.

V and J are TRBV10-3 and TRBJ2-7; 10 nucleotides match TRBD2. V shed 2 bases, J shed 0 bases, and the junction held 4 bases outside the gene matches. CDR3 length: 16 residues. Germline V gene lookup returns CDR1 ENHRY and CDR2 SYGVKD. The CDR3 reads CAISERAGGVSYEQYF. The CDR3 DNA sequence: TGTGCCATCAGTGAGAGAGCGGGAGGGGTCTCCTACGAGCAGTACTTC.

The V and J genes are TRBV7-9 and TRBJ2-2, with 8 bases fitting TRBD2. This CDR3 is 12 amino acids long. Germline CDR1 SEHNR, CDR2 FQNEAQ (reference sequence). Trimming removed 10 bases from V and 6 bases from J; junction bases left unmatched: 4. The CDR3 loop is CATVRGAGELFF. In DNA, the CDR3 is TGTGCCACCGTGCGGGGGGCCGGGGAGCTGTTTTTT.

This clone showed up many times. This chain links TRBV27 with TRBJ2-5, with TRBD1 as a possible D gene (6 bases). V lost 5 bases to trimming and J lost 7 bases, with 17 bases between them. CDR1 is MNHEY, CDR2 SMNVEV, per germline (reference sequence). CDR3 length: 14 residues. In DNA form, the CDR3 reads TGTGCCAGCAGTCCGACCCAGGGGTACGGGACCCAGTACTTC. It translates to CASSPTQGYGTQYF.

CDR3 residues: CASSLNPSGYYEQYF. The CDR3 DNA reads as TGTGCCAGCAGTTTGAATCCGAGCGGGTACTACGAGCAGTACTTC. The rearrangement joins TRBV27 to TRBJ2-7; tentatively, D is TRBD2 (6 bases). V lost 3 bases and J lost 3, with 15 bases in between. Germline V gene sequence: CDR1 MNHEY, CDR2 SMNVEV (reference sequence). The CDR3 has 15 amino acids.

CDR3 sequence reads: CASSGLLNGGGDGYTF. CDR3 in DNA: TGTGCCAGCAGCGGACTTTTAAACGGCGGGGGAGATGGCTACACCTTC. The chain couples TRBV5-4 to TRBJ1-2; possible D gene TRBD1, 5 bases. With 4 bases removed from V and 6 bases from J, the gap between germline ends came to 22 bases. Germline V gene sequence: CDR1 SGHNT, CDR2 YYREEE (reference sequence). This CDR3 comprises 16 residues.

This clone occurred once. The chain links TRBV10-3 to TRBJ1-1; maybe TRBD1 (6 bases). Germline lookup yields CDR1 ENHRY and CDR2 SYGVKD. This CDR3 spans 15 amino acids. V was pared by 3 bases and J by 3 bases, with 14 bases between. In DNA form, the CDR3 reads TGTGCCATCAGTGACCCCGGACAGCTAGACACTGAAGCTTTCTTT. The encoded protein is CAISDPGQLDTEAFF.

This chain uses TRBV7-2 with TRBJ1-2; D is unresolved. Trimming cost V 1 base and J 8 bases, with 23 bases left between them. This CDR3 is 17 amino acids long. The germline CDR1 and CDR2 sequences are SGHTA and FQGNSA. In nucleotides, the CDR3 is TGTGCCAGCAGCTTAGTGTCTTCTAGCAAGGCCATAAGGGGCTACACCTTC. Encoded protein: CASSLVSSSKAIRGYTF.

The rearrangement uses TRBV29-1 and TRBJ1-1; D is undetermined. CDR1 SQVTM and CDR2 ANQGSEA come from the germline V gene. With 7 bases removed from V and 2 bases from J, the gap between germline ends came to 5 bases. The CDR3 loop spans 10 amino acids. CDR3 sequence (DNA): TGCAGCGGACAAAACACTGAAGCTTTCTTT. Protein: CSGQNTEAFF.

The chain is built from TRBV4-1 and TRBJ2-7, with 7 bases lining up with TRBD1. Trimming took 0 bases from V and 0 from J; bases not matched to a gene: 14. The V gene's germline CDR1 is MGHRA and CDR2 YSYEKL. There are 19 residues in the CDR3. CDR3 DNA sequence: TGCGCCAGCAGCCAAGATCCGCGGAAGACAGGGCTTAGCTCCTACGAGCAGTACTTC. Protein: CASSQDPRKTGLSSYEQYF.

This chain uses TRBV7-9 with TRBJ1-1; D might be TRBD1 (6 bases). CDR1 and CDR2 from the germline V gene are SEHNR and FQNEAQ (reference sequence). V gave up 3 bases and J gave up 7 bases, with 24 bases separating them. The length of the CDR3 is 17 residues. The CDR3 is CASSLGRGALEVDEAFF. In DNA, the CDR3 is TGTGCCAGCAGCTTGGGGCGGGGGGCCCTTGAGGTTGATGAAGCTTTCTTT.